A selection of T cell receptor beta chains follows, all from one sample in a study of cytomegalovirus exposure and HLA in healthy donors. Data came from immunoSEQ multiplex PCR; TCRdb stores just in-frame clones and leaves some out. The table records some 250,000 clones, 82% of them present only once. The source material was PBMCs. The receptor source for this set is a woman in her thirties or forties in good health and CMV-seropositive. CDR3s include the opening cysteine and the closing phenylalanine or tryptophan. Fields, in order: J gene, clone size, D gene, V gene, CDR3 DNA, CDR3 protein. A D gene is named only where the DNA matches it firmly. Some rows have no size entry. The others give once, few or many, or a class for an expanded clone.

>TRBJ2-7|few|-|TRBV10-3
TGTGCCATCAGTGAAACAGGGTCCTACGAGCAGTACTTC
CAISETGSYEQYF
>TRBJ2-7|-|-|TRBV18
TGTGCCAGCTCACCCCAGTCCTACGAGCAGTACTTC
CASSPQSYEQYF
>TRBJ1-1|-|-|TRBV4-3
TGCGCCAGCAGCCAAGAAAGGGGCCAGGTGAACACTGAAGCTTTCTTT
CASSQERGQVNTEAFF
>TRBJ2-2|-|TRBD1|TRBV4-3
TGCGCCAGCAGCCCGGACAGGGTCGCCGGGGAGCTGTTTTTT
CASSPDRVAGELFF
>TRBJ2-5|-|-|TRBV27
TGTGCCAGCAGTTCCCGCGGCGGGCTCTCCCAAGAGACCCAGTACTTC
CASSSRGGLSQETQYF
>TRBJ2-7|once|-|TRBV11-3
TGTGCCAGCAGCGTCCACGGTACAGGGAGAGCCGAGCAGTACTTC
CASSVHGTGRAEQYF
>TRBJ2-5|-|TRBD2|TRBV4-2
TGTGCCAGCAGTCAAGGGGGCGGGGGGGCAATCGGGGAGACCCAGTACTTC
CASSQGGGGAIGETQYF
>TRBJ1-1|-|TRBD1|TRBV6-1
TGTGCCAGCAGTTCGACAGGGGGCACTGAAGCTTTCTTT
CASSSTGGTEAFF
>TRBJ1-5|-|TRBD1|TRBV27
TGTGCCAGCAGTCTGACAGGGTACAATCAGCCCCAGCATTTT
CASSLTGYNQPQHF
>TRBJ1-1|-|-|TRBV9
TGTGCCAGCAGCGGAGGCAGGGCCATTAACATGAACACTGAAGCTTTCTTT
CASSGGRAINMNTEAFF
>TRBJ2-2|-|-|TRBV9
TGTGCCAGCAGCGTAGTTGGGACAAACACCGGGGAGCTGTTTTTT
CASSVVGTNTGELFF
>TRBJ2-3|-|-|TRBV12-5
TGTGCTAGTGGTAACACGTTCACAGATACGCAGTATTTT
CASGNTFTDTQYF
>TRBJ1-2|once|TRBD1|TRBV7-9
TGTTCCAGCAACTTGGGGACAGGCAACTATGGCTACACCTTC
CSSNLGTGNYGYTF
>TRBJ2-3|-|-|TRBV7-2
TGTGCCAGCAGCCACGGGAGCACAGATACGCAGTATTTT
CASSHGSTDTQYF
>TRBJ1-5|-|TRBD1|TRBV7-9
TGTGCCAGCAGGCGGGACAGTTATCAGCCCCAGCATTTT
CASRRDSYQPQHF
>TRBJ2-7|-|-|TRBV7-2
TGTGCCAGCAGCTTAGTGGTGGGGCTAGGCTACGAGCAGTACTTC
CASSLVVGLGYEQYF
>TRBJ1-2|-|-|TRBV4-3
TGCGCCAGCAGCCAAGGGGAGGGCTATGGCTACACCTTC
CASSQGEGYGYTF
>TRBJ1-1|-|TRBD1|TRBV19
TGTGCCAGTAGTGGAAACAGGGGGCGCGGGAACACTGAAGCTTTCTTT
CASSGNRGRGNTEAFF
>TRBJ2-5|-|-|TRBV5-1
TGCGCCAGCAGCAGAGGCACCTTAGAACAAGAGACCCAGTACTTC
CASSRGTLEQETQYF
>TRBJ2-2|-|-|TRBV27
TGTGCCAGCAGTTTATTCAGGGGAAGGACGAACGGGGAGCTGTTTTTT
CASSLFRGRTNGELFF
>TRBJ2-7|-|TRBD2|TRBV5-4
TGTGCCAGCAGCTTGGCTTCCGGGACTAGCGGGGATTCCTACGAGCAGTACTTC
CASSLASGTSGDSYEQYF
>TRBJ2-5|-|-|TRBV5-4
TGTGCCAGCAGCCCCCTTCGCGGGGTCAGTGGAGAGACCCAGTACTTC
CASSPLRGVSGETQYF
>TRBJ2-3|-|-|TRBV5-4
TGTGCCAGCAGCTTGGCTTTCGACTACTCCCGCACAGATACGCAGTATTTT
CASSLAFDYSRTDTQYF
>TRBJ2-1|-|TRBD1|TRBV28
TGTGCCAGCAGCAACCCGGGACAGGGATACAATGAGCAGTTCTTC
CASSNPGQGYNEQFF
>TRBJ2-2|-|-|TRBV5-6
TGTGCCAGCAGTGGTAGGGGCACCGGGGAGCTGTTTTTT
CASSGRGTGELFF
>TRBJ2-3|-|TRBD1|TRBV10-1
TGCGCCAGCAGACCCCAGGGGGAAGGCACAGATACGCAGTATTTT
CASRPQGEGTDTQYF
>TRBJ2-2|-|TRBD2|TRBV5-1
TGCGCCAGCAGGCCGGGACTAGCGGGGGGGCCTGCCGGGGAGCTGTTTTTT
CASRPGLAGGPAGELFF